The present T cell receptor (beta chain) was sequenced within a study of T cells in Graves' hyperthyroidism and ophthalmopathy (dated by TCRdb to between 2018 and 2021). In terms of the full investigation: Peripheral blood samples were taken at the time of initial diagnosis, prior to any treatment. A discovery cohort of fewer than 110 patients, 43 with Graves' ophthalmopathy and fewer than 65 with stable Graves' hyperthyroidism, was used to find distinguishing TCR V-J signatures. An independent validation cohort of under 20 hyperthyroidism patients and 17 patients who later progressed to ophthalmopathy tested prospective prediction of ophthalmopathy. The roughly 91 discovery patients were randomly split 7:3 into training and test sets. In roughly six Graves' hyperthyroidism patients, the study also compared T-cell repertoires from thyroid tissue with T-cell repertoires from blood. After sampling, hyperthyroidism patients received methimazole starting at 30 mg daily, and ophthalmopathy patients received high-dose intravenous methylprednisolone. The paper reports TCR Vbeta CDR3 sequencing of roughly 140 peripheral blood samples: around 45 ophthalmopathy, fewer than 80 hyperthyroidism and approximately 17 progressor patients. The research as a whole found: No statistical method was used to fix the sample size in advance, and group allocation was not hidden from the investigators. A model built on a 13 V-J signature distinguished ophthalmopathy from stable hyperthyroidism, reaching about 88% sensitivity and 81.08% specificity in cross-validation and 80%/75% in testing. Blood samples also contained most of the expanded thyroid clonotypes (frequency above 0.001), which suggests that blood repertoires may reflect thyroid immune responses. In validation, the model predicted progression to ophthalmopathy with just under 71% sensitivity and approximately 78% specificity, a median of approximately 6.7 months before onset.

For CDR1 and CDR2, the germline V gene lists LGHNA and YNFKEQ. V ends up 4 bases short and J 0 bases short, with an unmatched junction base count of 6. From the cysteine through the phenylalanine, the CDR3 covers 15 amino acids. Here the CDR3 DNA is all that survives: 45 bases in frame from base 1. Amplification of TCR beta CDR3 regions was carried out from RNA transcripts. The first round of RT-PCR for the TCR CDR3 was performed with the HTBI primer set and the Qiagen OneStep RT-PCR kit. A second multiplex PCR round built the libraries, followed by size selection and purification. Paired-end sequencing of the libraries was performed with 100 bp reads on an Illumina HiSeq2000. As for how the authors treated the data: SOAPnuke was used to process the raw data, with reads discarded if the reads contained adapters or uncalled bases, had a mean Phred below 15, or lacked an exact constant-primer or identifier match. COPE v1.2.5 was used to merge the high-quality paired reads, and each unique nucleotide sequence was defined as a clonotype. MiTCR v1.1 was used to align clonotypes to the IMGT TRBV, TRBD and TRBJ reference segments. The analysis was restricted to V-J combinations with a frequency above 0.0001, which together covered 99% to 99.2% of the repertoires. The TCS score was defined as the ratio of F50 (clonal expansion) to E x V (chaos), calculated using BLOSUM62-based TCRdist between CDR3 peptides within each V-J. Welch's t-statistics and random forest reduced roughly 530 V-J features to roughly 13, which were used in a naive Bayes classifier (R e1071). The public sequencing data were trimmed at Q25 with fastp and processed into clonotypes with MiXCR by TCRdb, which kept only in-frame beta chains. Each CDR3 protein appears once, grouped with its most common genes and DNA. The V and J calls come from TCRdb's annotation, not from the publication. Here the sample has approximately 400,000 distinct CDR3 sequences; under 20% occur a single time. The ten largest clones take up 35% to 45% of the sample.

Ophthalmopathy patients had moderately to severely active disease, Clinical Activity Score of at least 3, NOSPECS grade of at least 4, and duration under 3 months. Any patient with an uncontrolled infection, another autoimmune disease, pregnancy or lactation was excluded. Diagnoses relied on clinical symptoms, serum thyroxine and TRAb, thyroid ultrasound and orbital computed tomography. Ficoll-Paque density gradient centrifugation was used to isolate PBMCs from around 10 ml of fresh peripheral blood. Total RNA was extracted with Trizol reagent, and quality was checked on an Agilent 2100 Bioanalyzer. A word on this clonotype: There is no known antigen for this receptor. There are no base qualities to consult, and no much larger clone falls within one base.

The sequence was collected from a man between 18 and 29 years old with Graves' ophthalmopathy. Sequencing was performed on blood. The V and J genes are TRBV4-2 and TRBJ2-7; the central 7 bases match TRBD2. CDR3 reads: CASSPTSRSSYEQYF. DNA sequence: TGTGCCAGCAGCCCGACTAGCAGGAGCTCCTACGAGCAGTACTTC.